The source of this T cell receptor (beta chain) is a study of T-cell reconstitution after alpha-beta-depleted transplantation in children. The V gene end was trimmed by 2 bases and the J gene end by 8 bases; junction bases not matched to a gene: 19. The CDR3 extends over 19 amino acids. Study-wide points: It was surviving recipient T cells and thymic progenitors that gave some patients high TCRbeta diversity at day 60. Diversity and T-cell counts at one year after transplant derived mostly from new T cells. Reportedly, roughly two months post-transplant, alpha-beta T cells arose from several hundred expanded graft clones.

With respect to this clonotype: Its antigen is not identified.

The library targeted TCRbeta and was prepared with unique molecular identifiers. TCRdb re-analysed the PCR reads in MiXCR, keeping a single row per CDR3 protein. The sample lists fewer than 550,000 distinct CDR3 sequences; approximately 10% were seen once. J is TRBJ2-3 and V is TRBV12-3 or TRBV12-4, with 10 bases aligning to TRBD2. Material: PBMCs, mostly from graft donor cells, obtained 180 days after TCRalphabeta/CD19-depleted stem cell transplant. This sequence originates from a female patient aged 2-9 years who had a stem cell transplant for aplastic anemia, so the T cells may come from the graft donor. The CDR3 DNA sequence: TGTGCCAGCAGTTTATATAATAGGGCTAGCGGGGGCCTGGGAGCTACGCAGTATTTT. Protein: CASSLYNRASGGLGATQYF.